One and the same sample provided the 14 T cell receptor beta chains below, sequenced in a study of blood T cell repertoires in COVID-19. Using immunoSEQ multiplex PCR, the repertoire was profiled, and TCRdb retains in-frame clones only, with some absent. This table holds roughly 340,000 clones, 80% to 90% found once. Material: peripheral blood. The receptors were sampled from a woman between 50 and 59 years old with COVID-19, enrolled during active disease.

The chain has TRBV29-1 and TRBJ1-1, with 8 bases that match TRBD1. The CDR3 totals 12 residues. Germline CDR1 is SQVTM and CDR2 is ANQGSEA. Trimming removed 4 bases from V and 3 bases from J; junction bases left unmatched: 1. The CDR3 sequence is CSVVTGDTEAFF. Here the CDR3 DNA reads TGCAGCGTTGTGACAGGGGACACTGAAGCTTTCTTT. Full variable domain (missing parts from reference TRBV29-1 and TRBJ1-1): SAVISQKPSRDICQRGTSLTIQCQVDSQVTMMFWYRQQPGQSLTLIATANQGSEATYESGFVIDKFPISRPNLTFSTLTVSNMSPEDSSIYLCSVVTGDTEAFFGQGTRLTVV.

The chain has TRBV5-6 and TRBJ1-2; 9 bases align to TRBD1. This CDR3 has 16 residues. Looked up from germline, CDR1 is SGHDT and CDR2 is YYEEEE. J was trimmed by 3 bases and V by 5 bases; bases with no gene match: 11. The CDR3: CASSPIQGAAYYGYTF. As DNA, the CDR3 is TGTGCCAGCAGTCCTATACAGGGGGCGGCGTACTATGGCTACACCTTC.

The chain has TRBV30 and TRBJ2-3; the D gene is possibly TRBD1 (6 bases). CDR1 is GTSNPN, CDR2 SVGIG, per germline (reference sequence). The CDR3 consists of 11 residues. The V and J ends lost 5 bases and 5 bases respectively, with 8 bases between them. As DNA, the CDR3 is TGTGCCTGGGAACAGGGAGATACGCAGTATTTT. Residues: CAWEQGDTQYF.

The CDR3 DNA follows: TGTGCCAGTACCGGGACTTGGGCGACCACTGAAGCTTTCTTT. The encoded protein is CASTGTWATTEAFF. V gene TRBV19 combines with J gene TRBJ1-1; D may be TRBD1 (5 bases). CDR1 LNHDA and CDR2 SQIVND come from the germline V gene (reference sequence). The CDR3 runs 14 residues. V lost 7 bases to trimming and J lost 4 bases, with 16 bases between them.

This CDR3 is CASTVMGTTNNEQFF. CDR3 bases: TGTGCCAGCACCGTTATGGGGACTACTAACAATGAGCAGTTCTTC. The rearrangement joins TRBV27 to TRBJ2-1; TRBD2 matches at 7 bases. Trimming cost V 7 bases and J 5 bases; bases outside gene matches: 11. The CDR3 consists of 15 residues. Germline CDR1 is MNHEY and CDR2 is SMNVEV (reference sequence).

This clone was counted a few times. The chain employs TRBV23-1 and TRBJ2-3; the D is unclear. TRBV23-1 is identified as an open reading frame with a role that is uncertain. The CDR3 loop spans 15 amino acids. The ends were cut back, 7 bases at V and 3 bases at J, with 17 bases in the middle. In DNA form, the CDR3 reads TGCGCCAGCATTGAATCAAGCGTCGAGACAGATACGCAGTATTTT. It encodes CASIESSVETDTQYF.

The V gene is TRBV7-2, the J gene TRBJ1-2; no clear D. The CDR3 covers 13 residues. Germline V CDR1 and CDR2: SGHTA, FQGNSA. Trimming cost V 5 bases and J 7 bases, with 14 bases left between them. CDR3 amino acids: CASSGLGRGGYTF. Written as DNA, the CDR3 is TGTGCCAGCAGCGGACTAGGACGGGGTGGCTACACCTTC.

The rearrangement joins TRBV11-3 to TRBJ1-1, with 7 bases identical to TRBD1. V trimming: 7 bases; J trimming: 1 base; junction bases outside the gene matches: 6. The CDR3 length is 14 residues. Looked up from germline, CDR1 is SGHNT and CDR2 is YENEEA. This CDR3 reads CASTPGQPNTEAFF. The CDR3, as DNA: TGTGCCAGCACGCCGGGACAGCCGAACACTGAAGCTTTCTTT.

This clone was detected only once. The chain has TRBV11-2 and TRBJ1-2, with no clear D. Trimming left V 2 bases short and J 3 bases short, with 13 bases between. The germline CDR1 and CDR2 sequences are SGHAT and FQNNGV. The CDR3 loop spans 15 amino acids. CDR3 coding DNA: TGTGCCAGCAGCTTATCCGCAGGATACGACTATGGCTACACCTTC. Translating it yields CASSLSAGYDYGYTF.

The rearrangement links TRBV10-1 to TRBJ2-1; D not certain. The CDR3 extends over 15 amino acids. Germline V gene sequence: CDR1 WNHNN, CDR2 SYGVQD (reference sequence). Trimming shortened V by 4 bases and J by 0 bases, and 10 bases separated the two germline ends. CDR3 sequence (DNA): TGCGCCAGCAGTGCCCGCGGTCTCTCCTACAATGAGCAGTTCTTC. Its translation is CASSARGLSYNEQFF.

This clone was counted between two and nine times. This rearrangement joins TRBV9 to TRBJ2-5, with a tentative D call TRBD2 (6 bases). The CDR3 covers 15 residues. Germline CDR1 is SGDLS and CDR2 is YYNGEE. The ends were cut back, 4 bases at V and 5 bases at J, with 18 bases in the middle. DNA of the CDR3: TGTGCCAGCAGCCCTGGGGGGACCCCCTTGGAGACCCAGTACTTC. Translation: CASSPGGTPLETQYF.

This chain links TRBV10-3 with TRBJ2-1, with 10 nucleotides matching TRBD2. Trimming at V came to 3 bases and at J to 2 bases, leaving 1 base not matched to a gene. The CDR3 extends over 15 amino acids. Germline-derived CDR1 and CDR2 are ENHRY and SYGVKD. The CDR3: CAISEGTSAYNEQFF. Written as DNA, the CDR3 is TGTGCCATCAGTGAAGGGACTAGCGCCTACAATGAGCAGTTCTTC.

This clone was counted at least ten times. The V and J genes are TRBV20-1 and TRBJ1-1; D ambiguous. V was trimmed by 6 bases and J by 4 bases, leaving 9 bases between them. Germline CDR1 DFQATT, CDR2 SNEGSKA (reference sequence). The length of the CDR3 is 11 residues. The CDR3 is CSAPRATEAFF. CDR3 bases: TGCAGTGCCCCGAGGGCCACTGAAGCTTTCTTT.

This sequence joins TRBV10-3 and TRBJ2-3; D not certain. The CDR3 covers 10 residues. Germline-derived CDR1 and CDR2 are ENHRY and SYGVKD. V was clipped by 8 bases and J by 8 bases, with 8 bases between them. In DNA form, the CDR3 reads TGTGCCATCGGAGATAGTACGCAGTATTTT. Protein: CAIGDSTQYF.